The 22 T cell receptor beta chains below all came from one sample that was sequenced in a study of patients and donors after allogeneic stem cell transplantation. TCRdb reprocessed the RT-PCR reads via MiXCR and lists one record per CDR3 protein. The data hold hundreds of thousands of distinct CDR3 sequences, with around 16% observed a single time. What was sequenced was blood, either unsorted or a sorted T cell fraction (not recorded which). The receptors stem from a human donor who was either an allogeneic HSCT recipient or a stem cell or donor lymphocyte infusion donor (not recorded which). It is not recorded whose cells these are; they may come from a transplant donor.

Judged by abundance, this clonotype is medium-sized. The chain couples TRBV12-3 or TRBV12-4 to TRBJ2-1; 10 positions match TRBD2. The junction had 6 bases not matched to a gene; V was cut back by 0 bases and J by 10 bases. There are 15 residues in the CDR3. CDR3 protein: CASSLAGSGGAEQFF. The CDR3 bases are TGTGCCAGCAGTTTAGCAGGGAGCGGGGGGGCCGAGCAGTTCTTC.

This clonotype was detected ten times or more. J is TRBJ2-1 and V is TRBV12-3 or TRBV12-4; 9 positions match TRBD1. V lost 2 bases and J lost 0; bases outside the gene matches: 5. The CDR3 has 17 amino acids. The CDR3 here is CASSLHRGRSSYNEQFF. CDR3 DNA: TGTGCCAGCAGTTTACACAGGGGGCGAAGCTCCTACAATGAGCAGTTCTTC.

This clonotype was counted a few times. V is TRBV19 and J is TRBJ1-1, with a possible D match to TRBD1 (6 bases). This CDR3 spans 15 amino acids. The V gene lost 7 bases and the J gene lost 5 bases, with 20 bases spanning the gap. In germline, CDR1 is LNHDA, CDR2 SQIVND (reference sequence). Here the CDR3 reads CASTPLWGARTEAFF. The CDR3 nucleotides are TGTGCCAGTACCCCCCTCTGGGGGGCAAGGACTGAAGCTTTCTTT.

In this sample, this clonotype turned up a few times. V gene TRBV20-1 combines with J gene TRBJ1-5, with D perhaps TRBD1 (5 bases). The germline V gene encodes CDR1 DFQATT and CDR2 SNEGSKA (reference sequence). CDR3 size: 14 residues. Trimming took 3 bases from V and 0 from J, leaving 9 bases between them. The CDR3 reads CSASGTVSNQPQHF. CDR3 DNA sequence: TGCAGTGCTAGCGGGACCGTTAGCAATCAGCCCCAGCATTTT.

This clonotype was detected once. V usage is TRBV29-1 and J usage is TRBJ2-7; 11 bases match TRBD2. The CDR3 runs to 14 residues. Germline-derived CDR1 and CDR2 are SQVTM and ANQGSEA. V was pared by 6 bases and J by 7 bases, with 11 bases of the junction left unmatched. In DNA form, the CDR3 reads TGCAGCGTGACTAGCGGGGCCTCTGTAGCGGAGCAGTACTTC. This translates into CSVTSGASVAEQYF.

The chain links TRBV20-1 to TRBJ1-5, with D possibly TRBD1 on 5 matching bases. There are 17 residues in the CDR3. Germline V CDR1 and CDR2: DFQATT, SNEGSKA (reference sequence). Trimming stripped 6 bases from V and 0 bases from J, with 21 bases between. The CDR3 DNA reads as TGCAGTGCATCAATCAGGGTCTCACAAGATAGCAATCAGCCCCAGCATTTT. It yields the protein CSASIRVSQDSNQPQHF.

The chain couples TRBV4-3 to TRBJ2-3; 12 bases fit TRBD2. V shed 8 bases and J 1 base; nucleotides not matched to a gene: 4. The CDR3 sequence is 15 residues long. From germline, CDR1 is LGHNA and CDR2 YSLEER. The CDR3 DNA reads TGCGCCAGCCGAAGGACTAGCGGGGGCACAGATACGCAGTATTTT. It encodes CASRRTSGGTDTQYF.

In this sample, this clonotype turned up a few times. The rearrangement links TRBV6-2 or TRBV6-3 to TRBJ2-3, with D tentatively TRBD1 (6 bases). Trimming shortened V by 6 bases and J by 3 bases, and 10 bases separated the two germline ends. The CDR3 runs to 13 residues. Germline V gives CDR1 MNHEY, CDR2 SVGEGT. CDR3 residues: CASRYTGTDTQYF. CDR3 nucleotide sequence: TGTGCCAGCAGGTACACAGGGACAGATACGCAGTATTTT.

This clonotype was picked up a small number of times. The chain employs TRBV18 and TRBJ2-3; 9 positions agree with TRBD1. Unmatched junction bases numbered 6, after V lost 0 bases and J lost 5 bases. Germline V gene data show CDR1 as KGHSH and CDR2 as LQKENI. The CDR3 runs to 16 residues. This CDR3 is CASSPPGQGRGDTQYF. The CDR3 DNA sequence: TGTGCCAGCTCACCACCCGGACAGGGGAGGGGAGATACGCAGTATTTT.

The chain has TRBV6-1 and TRBJ2-7, with a tentative D call TRBD1 (6 bases). This CDR3 has 16 residues. V shed 5 bases and J shed 0 bases, with 17 bases lying between them. Germline loops: CDR1 MNHNS, CDR2 SASEGT. DNA for the CDR3: TGTGCCAGCAGTCGCCGCCCGGGACAAACCTCCTACGAGCAGTACTTC. Translation: CASSRRPGQTSYEQYF.

This clonotype was seen a few times. This chain links TRBV25-1 with TRBJ2-3, with TRBD1 as a possible D gene (5 bases). The CDR3 contains 14 residues. Trimming stripped 8 bases from V and 1 base from J, with 13 bases between. Germline values: CDR1 MGHDK, CDR2 SYGVNS. CDR3: CASERTTGTDTQYF. The CDR3 DNA reads as TGTGCCAGCGAACGGACAACCGGCACAGATACGCAGTATTTT.

The chain is built from TRBV5-1 and TRBJ1-2; TRBD1 is a possible D gene (5 bases). CDR3 length: 15 residues. The V end was cut by 4 bases, the J end by 6 bases, with 19 bases between. Per germline, CDR1 SGHRS and CDR2 YFSETQ. As DNA, the CDR3 is TGCGCCAGCAGCGGCGACAGTGAGGGGAAGAATGGCTACACCTTC. Encoded protein: CASSGDSEGKNGYTF.

In this sample, this clonotype turned up a few times. This chain uses TRBV6-1 with TRBJ2-7, with a tentative D call TRBD1 (6 bases). The CDR3 runs 12 residues. Germline V CDR1 and CDR2: MNHNS, SASEGT. The V gene lost 6 bases and the J gene lost 2 bases, with 8 bases spanning the gap. Here the CDR3 reads CASRDRTYEQYF. The CDR3 bases are TGTGCCAGCAGGGACAGAACCTACGAGCAGTACTTC.

This clonotype was counted a few times. The chain carries TRBV12-3 or TRBV12-4 and TRBJ2-7; no definite D call. V was pared by 2 bases and J by 2 bases, with 10 bases between. The CDR3 runs 14 residues. The CDR3 DNA reads TGTGCCAGCAGTTTATTGGGCACCGCCTACGAGCAGTACTTC. Protein sequence: CASSLLGTAYEQYF.

The chain couples TRBV24-1 to TRBJ1-2; perhaps TRBD1 as D (5 bases). Trimming removed 9 bases at V and 8 bases at J, with 12 bases between. CDR1 and CDR2 (germline): KGHDR, SFDVKD. The CDR3 is made up of 11 amino acids. The CDR3 DNA is TGTGCCACCCAAGCCCGACAGGGCTACACCTTC. This encodes CATQARQGYTF.

V and J are TRBV5-1 and TRBJ2-7; D possibly matches TRBD1 or TRBD2 (5 bases each). CDR1 SGHRS and CDR2 YFSETQ come from the germline V gene. CDR3 size: 14 residues. Trimming shortened V by 0 bases and J by 7 bases, and 14 bases separated the two germline ends. The CDR3 is CASSLAPGRGEQYF. As DNA, the CDR3 is TGCGCCAGCAGCTTGGCCCCAGGGCGAGGGGAGCAGTACTTC.

This sequence joins TRBV12-3 or TRBV12-4 and TRBJ1-5; D call uncertain. Deletions cut 2 bases from V and 1 base from J, with 15 bases between. The CDR3 has 17 residues. As DNA, the CDR3 is TGTGCCAGCAGTTTAATGGATCTCGGTGGGAGCAATCAGCCCCAGCATTTT. Translation gives CASSLMDLGGSNQPQHF.

The chain uses TRBV13 and TRBJ2-6; no firm D call. V was clipped by 5 bases and J by 4 bases, with 9 bases between them. Germline loops: CDR1 PRHDT, CDR2 FYEKMQ (reference sequence). There are 14 residues in the CDR3. In DNA, the CDR3 is TGTGCCAGCAGCACCAGAAGGGGGGCCAACGTCCTGACTTTC. The encoded protein is CASSTRRGANVLTF.

This clonotype was observed many times. The gene calls are TRBV10-3 and TRBJ2-3; tentative D call: TRBD1 (5 bases). Germline CDR1 reads ENHRY; CDR2 reads SYGVKD. This CDR3 region has 12 residues. The CDR3 region is CARSGWADTQYF. The DNA of the CDR3 is TGTGCACGATCAGGGTGGGCAGATACGCAGTATTTT.

The gene calls are TRBV27 and TRBJ1-3; a weak D match, TRBD1 (5 bases). Trimming took off 5 bases at V and 1 base at J, with 15 bases between the two ends. In germline, CDR1 is MNHEY, CDR2 SMNVEV (reference sequence). The CDR3 has 16 residues. Here the CDR3 DNA reads TGTGCCAGCAGTCCCTTGGGGCAGGTTTCTGGAAACACCATATATTTT. Protein product: CASSPLGQVSGNTIYF.

The V gene is TRBV24-1, the J gene TRBJ2-5; D uncertain. Trimming took 2 bases from V and 5 from J, leaving 11 bases between them. This CDR3 has 14 amino acids. Germline CDR1 and CDR2: KGHDR and SFDVKD. The CDR3 DNA reads as TGTGCCACCAGTGATTCGCACACCGGGGAGACCCAGTACTTC. As protein: CATSDSHTGETQYF.

The table lists this clonotype with a few counts. This chain uses TRBV2 with TRBJ1-1, with D possibly TRBD1 on 6 matching bases. CDR1 and CDR2 (germline): SNHLY, FYNNEI. V shed 3 bases and J shed 2 bases, with 10 bases lying between them. The CDR3 is 14 amino acids. CDR3 region: CASSEAGANTEAFF. CDR3 DNA: TGTGCCAGCAGTGAGGCGGGGGCAAACACTGAAGCTTTCTTT.